The entry below gives a single T cell receptor beta chain sequence along with its context. It lacks a known antigen. The record has no base qualities; no much larger clone is one base away. Exclusion was applied to patients with uncontrolled infections, other autoimmune diseases, pregnancy or lactation. Clinical symptoms, serum thyroxine and TRAb, thyroid ultrasound, and orbital computed tomography formed the basis for the diagnoses. Total RNA was extracted with Trizol reagent, and quality was checked on an Agilent 2100 Bioanalyzer. This sample is drawn from a study of T cells in Graves' hyperthyroidism and ophthalmopathy (dated by TCRdb to about 2019). At the level of the whole study: To identify TCR V-J signatures that set the groups apart, the researchers used a discovery cohort of 100 patients, made up of about 44 with Graves' ophthalmopathy and some 58 with stable Graves' hyperthyroidism. Thyroid tissue and blood T-cell repertoires from roughly six Graves' hyperthyroidism patients were also compared in the study. After blood sampling, hyperthyroidism patients were treated with methimazole at a starting dose of 30 mg daily, and ophthalmopathy patients were treated with high-dose intravenous methylprednisolone. The approximately 100 discovery patients were randomly split 7:3 into training and test sets. The paper reports TCR Vbeta CDR3 sequencing of roughly 140 peripheral blood samples: some 41 ophthalmopathy, over 70 hyperthyroidism and 17 progressor patients. An independent validation cohort of under 20 hyperthyroidism patients and roughly 16 patients who later progressed to ophthalmopathy tested prospective prediction of ophthalmopathy. General findings and caveats noted by the study authors: Most expanded thyroid clonotypes (frequency above 0.001) were also found in blood, which suggests that blood repertoires may mirror thyroid immune responses. In cross-validation, a model built on a 13 V-J signature told ophthalmopathy apart from stable hyperthyroidism with 87.88% sensitivity and roughly 81% specificity, and in testing the same model reached 80%/75%. Sample size was not statistically predetermined, and investigators were not blinded to group allocation. In validation, progression to ophthalmopathy was predicted by the model with about 70% sensitivity and 72.22% specificity, a median of approximately 6.5 months before onset.

TCR beta CDR3 regions were amplified from RNA transcripts. For the first round of RT-PCR on the TCR CDR3, the HTBI primer set was used together with the Qiagen OneStep RT-PCR kit. Libraries were constructed in a second round of multiplex PCR, after which size selection and purification were performed. Paired-end sequencing of the libraries was performed with 100 bp reads on an Illumina HiSeq2000. The original pipeline was this. SOAPnuke was used to process the raw data, throwing out any read that contained adapters or uncalled bases, had a mean Phred below 15, or lacked an exact constant-primer or identifier match. COPE v1.2.5 was used to merge the high-quality paired reads, and each unique nucleotide sequence was defined as a clonotype. Clonotypes were aligned to IMGT TRBV, TRBD and TRBJ reference segments using MiTCR v1.1. The analysis included only V-J combinations with a frequency above 0.0001, which together covered 98% to 99.2% of the repertoires. The TCS score was defined as F50 (clonal expansion) divided by E x V (chaos), with BLOSUM62-based TCRdist calculated between CDR3 peptides within each V-J. Welch's t-statistics and random forest reduced around 510 V-J features to 13, which were used in a naive Bayes classifier (R e1071). The similarity between thyroid and blood repertoires was quantified using the Morisita-Horn index. TCRdb trimmed public reads at Q25 via fastp, called clones via MiXCR and kept in-frame beta chains. Merged by CDR3 protein, the rows form single entries marked with the most common genes and DNA. The V and J calls follow TCRdb's processing rather than the paper's. For this sample the table gives about 510,000 distinct CDR3 sequences, of which roughly 45% were detected only once. 35% to 50% of the sample goes to the ten largest clones.

Sample: peripheral blood or thyroid tissue (not recorded which). The receptor was derived from an adult woman with Graves' disease, either hyperthyroidism or ophthalmopathy (not recorded which).

The CDR3 amino acid sequence is: CASSQERGYYEQYF. The DNA sequence is TGCGCCAGCAGCCAAGAGAGGGGCTACTACGAGCAGTACTTC. The chain links TRBV4-3 with TRBJ2-7, with the D segment possibly TRBD1 or TRBD2, each aligning over 5 bases. The junction carries 9 bases between V and J, which are trimmed by 0 bases and 3 bases respectively. The CDR3 measures 14 amino acids from cysteine to phenylalanine. Only the CDR3 portion is preserved as DNA: 42 bases, with reading frame beginning at the first base. CDR1 and CDR2, looked up from the germline V gene, are LGHNA and YSLEER.